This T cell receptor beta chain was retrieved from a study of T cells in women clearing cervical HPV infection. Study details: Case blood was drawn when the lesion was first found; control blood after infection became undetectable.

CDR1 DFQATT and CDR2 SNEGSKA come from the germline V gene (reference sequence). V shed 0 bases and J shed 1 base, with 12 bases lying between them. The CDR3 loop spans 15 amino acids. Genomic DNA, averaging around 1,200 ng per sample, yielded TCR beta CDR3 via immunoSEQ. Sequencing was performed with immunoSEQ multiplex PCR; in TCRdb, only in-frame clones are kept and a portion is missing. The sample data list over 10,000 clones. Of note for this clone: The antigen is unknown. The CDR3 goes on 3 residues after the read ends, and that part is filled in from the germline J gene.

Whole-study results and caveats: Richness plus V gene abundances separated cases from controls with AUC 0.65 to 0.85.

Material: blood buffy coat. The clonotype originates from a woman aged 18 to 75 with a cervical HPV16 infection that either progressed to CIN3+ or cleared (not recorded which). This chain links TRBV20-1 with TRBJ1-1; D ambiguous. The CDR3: CSARDRVSPNTEAFF. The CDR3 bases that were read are TGCAGTGCTAGAGATCGGGTCAGCCCGAACACTGAA.